This T cell receptor beta chain was documented in a study of identical twins. TCRdb passed the 5' RACE reads through MiXCR, listing each CDR3 protein once. In the table there are around 140,000 distinct CDR3 sequences, roughly 3.5% of which are singletons. This clonotype came up many times. Trimming took off 4 bases at V and 0 bases at J, with 9 bases between the two ends. The CDR3 has 13 amino acids. CDR1 SQVTM and CDR2 ANQGSEA come from the germline V gene. J is TRBJ2-5 and V is TRBV29-1; D possibly corresponds to TRBD1 (6 bases). Sequenced input: memory T cells sorted from blood. The sequence derives from a man younger than 35 in good health. The DNA for the CDR3 is TGCAGCGTTGTTGGACAGTACCAAGAGACCCAGTACTTC. Translated: CSVVGQYQETQYF.